This is a list of T cell receptor beta chains from one sample in a study of graft-versus-host responses after intestinal transplantation. Antigen specificity for these receptors is unknown. Sequenced by immunoSEQ multiplex PCR; TCRdb stores in-frame clones only, minus some. The sample records 150,000 or so clones, about nine tenths being singletons. The sequenced sample was unstimulated CD4+ T cells sorted from spleen or lymph node cells, obtained before intestinal transplant. All receptors come from a human donor who received an intestinal transplant. The CDR3 runs from the conserved cysteine through the conserved F or W. The D gene is left open where the match is weak. Size tells how often a clone was seen (once, few, many) or the class of an expanded clone, and some rows leave it out.

clone_size | j_call | d_call | v_call | cdr3_aa
NA | TRBJ1-1 | NA | TRBV18 | CASSPTRLGVGEAFF
NA | TRBJ2-7 | TRBD1 | TRBV30 | CTSGQGEYEQYF
NA | TRBJ2-7 | NA | TRBV2 | CATDSGASYEQYF
NA | TRBJ2-5 | NA | TRBV15 | CATSRVSHQETQYF
NA | NA | TRBD2 | TRBV7-2 | CASSLGRERYEQYF
NA | TRBJ1-1 | NA | TRBV2 | CARRGQQNTEAFF
few | TRBJ1-5 | NA | TRBV28 | CASSLLTGGRNQPQHF
NA | TRBJ1-1 | NA | TRBV7-8 | CASSQSLGGGTEAFF
NA | TRBJ1-5 | NA | TRBV28 | CASRLQGISNQPQHF
NA | TRBJ1-4 | NA | TRBV15 | CATSRAGTDEKLFF
NA | TRBJ2-1 | NA | TRBV7-7 | CASSRSLRNEQFF
NA | TRBJ1-4 | NA | TRBV10-3 | CAISGTGVNEKLFF
NA | TRBJ2-2 | TRBD2 | TRBV10-3 | CAISELAGEAGELFF
NA | TRBJ2-7 | NA | TRBV28 | CATQTPLASPPYEQYF
NA | TRBJ2-5 | TRBD2 | TRBV2 | CASVASSGRTETQYF
few | TRBJ2-1 | NA | TRBV29-1 | CSVESGRTWGNEQFF
once | TRBJ1-2 | NA | TRBV10-2 | CASSDNFGGWGYTF
NA | TRBJ2-5 | TRBD1 | TRBV6-1 | CASSPRTGQETQYF
once | TRBJ1-5 | NA | TRBV10-3 | CAISPDGHSNQPQHF
NA | TRBJ1-3 | NA | TRBV7-2 | CASSSRDGDSGNTIYF
few | TRBJ2-4 | TRBD2 | TRBV25-1 | CASSDSAGGKNIQYF
NA | TRBJ1-1 | NA | TRBV30 | CAWSYPRGGGRNTEAFF
NA | TRBJ1-4 | NA | TRBV18 | CASSPTGGEVEKLFF
NA | TRBJ1-2 | NA | TRBV28 | CASSLRVRSGYTF
NA | TRBJ1-6 | NA | TRBV27 | CASSLYNSPLHF
NA | TRBJ1-1 | TRBD1 | TRBV28 | CASQGARYTEAFF
NA | TRBJ1-5 | NA | TRBV28 | CASRWGQNQPQHF
NA | TRBJ2-2 | TRBD2 | TRBV4-1 | CASSLIPRLAGGPPGELFF
NA | TRBJ2-5 | NA | TRBV5-1 | CASSLEGAQYF
few | TRBJ2-5 | NA | TRBV9 | CASSVGGETKETQYF
NA | TRBJ2-7 | TRBD2 | TRBV5-4 | CASSLGGVSGGKVDEQYF
NA | TRBJ1-1 | NA | TRBV18 | CASSFGRGRNTEAFF
NA | TRBJ2-1 | NA | TRBV25-1 | CASSPRVLGTSNEQFF
NA | TRBJ1-3 | NA | TRBV18 | CASSIDTGDTGNTIYF
NA | TRBJ1-1 | NA | TRBV5-1 | CASSRGSQGNTEAFF
NA | TRBJ2-5 | NA | TRBV6-5 | CASSRLVLGETQYF
NA | TRBJ2-6 | NA | TRBV28 | CASSLILLDRESLKGANVLTF
NA | TRBJ2-1 | NA | TRBV7-8 | CASSLVWASGKPTMRQFF
NA | TRBJ1-5 | NA | TRBV2 | CASRVGKNQPQHF
NA | TRBJ1-2 | NA | TRBV11-2 | CASSFRGFYGYTF
NA | TRBJ2-1 | NA | TRBV5-1 | CASSTPPLASSYNEQFF
NA | TRBJ2-4 | TRBD1 | TRBV7-2 | CASSRMGGAGGADADIQYF
once | TRBJ2-6 | NA | TRBV4-3 | CASSQDRSRVPSGANVLTF
NA | TRBJ2-7 | NA | TRBV29-1 | CSVEDTGSSSYEQYF
NA | TRBJ2-7 | NA | TRBV11-3 | CASSLGTFGYEQYF
NA | TRBJ2-7 | TRBD2 | TRBV6-5 | CASSRTSGGYEQYF
once | TRBJ1-2 | NA | TRBV18 | CASSLDGNYGYTF
NA | TRBJ1-1 | NA | TRBV6-1 | CASSPRVYTEAFF
NA | TRBJ2-1 | NA | TRBV19 | CASGAFGTEFF
NA | TRBJ2-7 | NA | TRBV18 | CASSPGLDYEQYF
once | TRBJ1-2 | NA | TRBV6-5 | CASSSEWDYGYTF
NA | TRBJ2-1 | TRBD2 | TRBV6-1 | CACGTNSYNEQFF
NA | TRBJ2-7 | TRBD1 | TRBV5-6 | CASSLWRDRGYEQYF
NA | TRBJ2-7 | TRBD2 | TRBV7-2 | CASSSTSGSSYEQYF